The next 25 T cell receptor beta chains were all read from a single sample in a study of PD-1 blockade in classical Hodgkin lymphoma (TCRdb year 2020). Taken with the paper, the label for time point translates to: cycle 4 day 1 (C4D1), after 5 to 7 weeks of nivolumab. All trial patients had relapsed after autologous stem cell transplantation, with cohorts A, B and C differing in prior brentuximab vedotin exposure. Using a Miltenyi CD4+ T cell isolation kit, CD4+ T cells were purified from thawed PBMCs through magnetic negative selection. The method was the immunoSEQ multiplex PCR assay. TCRdb re-hosts the immuneACCESS table, in-frame sequences only. Its copies lack some clones; in the studies checked, an unresolved V gene accounts for under half of them, and the cause for the rest is not known. This sample is represented by more than 10,000 clones; roughly 90% of them were singletons. In total, the top ten clones hold roughly 0.9% of the sample.

Here the sequenced sample was CD4+ T cells from blood, taken before the fourth cycle of nivolumab. The source of these receptors is a human donor with classical Hodgkin lymphoma.

The rearrangement uses TRBV15 and TRBJ1-1, with unresolved D. The CDR3 is made up of 13 amino acids. V was clipped by 0 bases and J by 4 bases, with 6 bases between them. Germline lookup yields CDR1 LNHNV and CDR2 YYDKDF (reference sequence). The CDR3 sequence is CATSRDLLTEAFF. The CDR3 region has the DNA TGTGCCACCAGCAGAGATTTGCTCACTGAAGCTTTCTTT.

In its sample, this clone was seen once. V is TRBV27 and J is TRBJ2-5; TRBD1 is a possible D gene (6 bases). This CDR3 contains 13 residues. Germline assignment: CDR1 MNHEY and CDR2 SMNVEV (reference sequence). Trimming pared 4 bases from V and 5 bases from J, leaving 11 bases between. The CDR3 reads CASSSPDRETQYF. For the CDR3, the DNA is TGTGCCAGCAGTTCGCCCGACAGGGAGACCCAGTACTTC.

This chain joins TRBV7-2 and TRBJ2-5; possible D gene TRBD1, 6 bases. Trimming took off 10 bases at V and 9 bases at J, with 24 bases between the two ends. CDR1 is SGHTA and CDR2 is FQGNSA in the germline V gene. CDR3 length equals 14 residues. CDR3 sequence: CATSDRPLAGAQYF. The CDR3 DNA is TGTGCCACCTCGGACAGACCGCTAGCCGGGGCCCAGTACTTC.

Here the CDR3 DNA reads TGCGCCAGCAGCCCGGACGGTGACAATGAGCAGTTCTTC. It is translated as CASSPDGDNEQFF. This chain joins TRBV5-1 and TRBJ2-1; D not resolved. The length of the CDR3 is 13 residues. Germline V gene sequence: CDR1 SGHRS, CDR2 YFSETQ. Trimming removed 4 bases from V and 5 bases from J, with 10 bases in between.

The chain combines TRBV7-2 with TRBJ1-2; D remains ambiguous. Germline lookup yields CDR1 SGHTA and CDR2 FQGNSA. There are 12 residues in the CDR3. V lost 1 base, J lost 6 bases, and 6 bases lay in between. The CDR3 bases are TGTGCCAGCAGCTTAGAGCAGAATGGCTACACCTTC. This codes for CASSLEQNGYTF.

V is TRBV15 and J is TRBJ1-1; no clear D. Germline-derived CDR1 and CDR2 are LNHNV and YYDKDF (reference sequence). The CDR3 extends over 13 amino acids. Between the trimmed V and J ends, which lost 4 bases and 0 bases, there was a span of 6 bases. The CDR3 here is CATSTGLNTEAFF. The CDR3, as DNA: TGTGCCACCAGCACAGGCCTGAACACTGAAGCTTTCTTT. Drawing the rest from reference TRBV15 and TRBJ1-1, the complete variable domain is DAMVIQNPRYQVTQFGKPVTLSCSQTLNHNVMYWYQQKSSQAPKLLFHYYDKDFNNEADTPDNFQSRRPNTSFCFLDIRSPGLGDTAMYLCATSTGLNTEAFFGQGTRLTVV.

This sequence joins TRBV7-2 and TRBJ2-7, with TRBD1 matching over 7 bases. Germline values: CDR1 SGHTA, CDR2 FQGNSA. The CDR3 contains 15 residues. V was clipped by 1 base and J by 0 bases; unmatched bases: 3. Written as DNA, the CDR3 is TGTGCCAGCAGCTTAGAGACAGGGAGCTCCTACGAGCAGTACTTC. This codes for CASSLETGSSYEQYF.

This clone was seen a single time. This rearrangement joins TRBV5-1 to TRBJ2-7; TRBD1 matches at 7 bases. CDR3 size: 15 residues. Losses at the gene ends were 4 bases for V and 3 bases for J; bases not matched to a gene: 10. Germline V gene data show CDR1 as SGHRS and CDR2 as YFSETQ. CDR3 protein: CASSALPGQIYEQYF. CDR3 in DNA: TGCGCCAGCAGCGCTTTACCGGGACAGATCTACGAGCAGTACTTC. The whole variable domain, remainder taken from reference TRBV5-1 and TRBJ2-7, is KAGVTQTPRYLIKTRGQQVTLSCSPISGHRSVSWYQQTPGQGLQFLFEYFSETQRNKGNFPGRFSGRQFSNSRSEMNVSTLELGDSALYLCASSALPGQIYEQYFGPGTRLTVT.

The V call is TRBV28, the J call TRBJ1-4; possibly TRBD1 for D (5 bases). The CDR3 is 14 amino acids. Germline V CDR1 and CDR2: MDHEN, SYDVKM. V shed 5 bases and J shed 5 bases, with 12 bases lying between them. CDR3 sequence (DNA): TGTGCCAGCAGTGAAATTCAGGGAAATGAAAAACTGTTTTTT. Its protein is CASSEIQGNEKLFF.

The chain recombines TRBV5-1 with TRBJ1-1; tentative D call: TRBD1 (5 bases). Germline CDR1 is SGHRS and CDR2 is YFSETQ. The CDR3 extends over 14 amino acids. V lost 1 base to trimming and J lost 1 base, with 8 bases between them. The CDR3 sequence is CASSLLQANTEAFF. The CDR3 DNA reads as TGCGCCAGCAGCTTGTTACAGGCGAACACTGAAGCTTTCTTT.

There are a few counts of this clone. The sample has other DNA sequences that encode this CDR3 too. CDR3 DNA sequence: TGCGCCAGCAGCGTGGCAGCTAGCTCCTATAATTCACCCCTCCACTTT. Its translation is CASSVAASSYNSPLHF. This chain uses TRBV5-1 with TRBJ1-6; no definite D call. From germline, CDR1 is SGHRS and CDR2 YFSETQ. Trimming shortened V by 4 bases and J by 0 bases, and 11 bases separated the two germline ends. This CDR3 is built from 16 residues.

The rearrangement links TRBV10-3 to TRBJ2-2, with TRBD1 matching 9 bases. The V gene's germline CDR1 is ENHRY and CDR2 SYGVKD. The V gene end was trimmed by 6 bases and the J gene end by 3 bases; junction bases not matched to a gene: 5. The CDR3 contains 15 residues. As DNA, the CDR3 is TGTGCCATCAGCCGGGACAGGGCCGACACCGGGGAGCTGTTTTTT. It is translated as CAISRDRADTGELFF.

The J gene is TRBJ2-7, the V gene TRBV5-1; 7 nucleotides agree with TRBD1. After removal of 4 bases from V and 3 bases from J, the junction contained 7 bases not matched to a gene. The germline gives CDR1 SGHRS, CDR2 YFSETQ. The CDR3 runs to 14 residues. The CDR3 spells CASSTNRGFYEQYF. CDR3 nucleotide sequence: TGCGCCAGCAGCACCAACAGGGGATTCTACGAGCAGTACTTC.

The count of this clone is one. Written as DNA, the CDR3 is TGTGCCAGCAGACGACAGGGGCGGGACACTGAAGCTTTCTTT. Translated, it gives CASRRQGRDTEAFF. The chain employs TRBV7-3 and TRBJ1-1; 8 bases align to TRBD1. The germline V gene has CDR1 SGHTA and CDR2 FQGTGA. Unmatched junction bases numbered 6, after V lost 6 bases and J lost 3 bases. The CDR3 totals 14 residues.

The V gene is TRBV6-5, the J gene TRBJ2-5, with 7 bases lining up with TRBD1. After removal of 8 bases from V and 5 bases from J, the junction contained 8 bases not matched to a gene. The CDR3 covers 13 residues. Germline values: CDR1 MNHEY, CDR2 SVGAGI. In nucleotides, the CDR3 is TGTGCCAGCGGGCCAGGGGGTGGGGAGACCCAGTACTTC. Amino acids: CASGPGGGETQYF.

J is TRBJ2-1 and V is TRBV9; 7 positions match TRBD2. J lost 2 bases, V lost 0 bases, and 2 bases had no gene match. CDR1 and CDR2 from the germline V gene are SGDLS and YYNGEE. The CDR3 contains 15 residues. The CDR3 here is CASSVVAGAYNEQFF. CDR3 coding DNA: TGTGCCAGCAGCGTAGTGGCGGGAGCCTACAATGAGCAGTTCTTC. The entire variable domain, with the rest obtained from reference TRBV9 and TRBJ2-1, is as follows: DSGVTQTPKHLITATGQRVTLRCSPRSGDLSVYWYQQSLDQGLQFLIQYYNGEERAKGNILERFSAQQFPDLHSELNLSSLELGDSALYFCASSVVAGAYNEQFFGPGTRLTVL.

The chain combines TRBV2 with TRBJ1-1; a possible D gene is TRBD1 (5 bases). This CDR3 is 14 amino acids long. V shed 6 bases and J shed 2 bases, with 13 bases lying between them. Germline V gene data show CDR1 as SNHLY and CDR2 as FYNNEI. The CDR3 DNA sequence: TGTGCCAGCAGGGCGGGACGGGCCAACACTGAAGCTTTCTTT. Its translation is CASRAGRANTEAFF.

The chain recombines TRBV5-5 with TRBJ2-1; 9 nucleotides align to TRBD1. CDR3 size: 15 residues. Germline-derived CDR1 and CDR2 are SGHKS and YYEKEE (reference sequence). The trim removed 4 bases at V and 3 bases at J, leaving 5 bases unmatched. The CDR3 bases are TGTGCCAGCAGCGGGGGGACAGGGTTCTACAATGAGCAGTTCTTC. It is translated as CASSGGTGFYNEQFF.

This clone was recorded only once. The rearrangement joins TRBV11-2 to TRBJ2-7; D remains unclear. The V gene's germline CDR1 is SGHAT and CDR2 FQNNGV. V lost 1 base, J lost 6 bases, and 10 bases lay in between. The CDR3 extends over 13 amino acids. The CDR3 coding sequence is TGTGCCAGCAGCTTAGTTCGTTCCGGCGAGCAGTACTTC. This gives the protein CASSLVRSGEQYF. Full variable domain (remainder filled in from reference TRBV11-2 and TRBJ2-7): EAGVAQSPRYKIIEKRQSVAFWCNPISGHATLYWYQQILGQGPKLLIQFQNNGVVDDSQLPKDRFSAERLKGVDSTLKIQPAKLEDSAVYLCASSLVRSGEQYFGPGTRLTVT.

The V call is TRBV5-1, the J call TRBJ2-3; possibly TRBD2 for D (5 bases). Trimming pared 2 bases from V and 0 bases from J, leaving 10 bases between. The length of the CDR3 is 15 residues. Germline CDR1 and CDR2: SGHRS and YFSETQ. Here the CDR3 DNA reads TGCGCCAGCAGCTTTTTAGCGTCTAGCACAGATACGCAGTATTTT. Protein sequence: CASSFLASSTDTQYF. Looking up the rest from reference TRBV5-1 and TRBJ2-3 gives the full variable domain: KAGVTQTPRYLIKTRGQQVTLSCSPISGHRSVSWYQQTPGQGLQFLFEYFSETQRNKGNFPGRFSGRQFSNSRSEMNVSTLELGDSALYLCASSFLASSTDTQYFGPGTRLTVL.

The V call is TRBV18, the J call TRBJ2-3; 7 bases align to TRBD2. In germline, CDR1 is KGHSH, CDR2 LQKENI. Trimming removed 6 bases from V and 3 bases from J; junction bases left unmatched: 6. This CDR3 is built from 14 residues. As DNA, the CDR3 is TGTGCCAGCTCTCAGCGGGGTACTACAGATACGCAGTATTTT. Protein: CASSQRGTTDTQYF.

V and J are TRBV19 and TRBJ1-2; D ambiguous. Trimming removed 7 bases from V and 3 bases from J, with 18 bases in between. The germline CDR1 and CDR2 sequences are LNHDA and SQIVND (reference sequence). The CDR3 is 15 residues long. In DNA, the CDR3 is TGTGCCAGTACCCGGTCAGAACAGCTGGACTATGGCTACACCTTC. Translated: CASTRSEQLDYGYTF.

CDR3 bases: TGCGCCAGCAGCCAAGGAAACGGGAGGGCAATTTACAATGAGCAGTTCTTC. Protein product: CASSQGNGRAIYNEQFF. V is TRBV4-1 and J is TRBJ2-1, with TRBD2 identical over 8 bases. This CDR3 comprises 17 residues. The V gene end was trimmed by 1 base and the J gene end by 4 bases; junction bases not matched to a gene: 9. Germline lookup yields CDR1 MGHRA and CDR2 YSYEKL.

The chain links TRBV4-2 to TRBJ1-3; D call uncertain. Per the germline V gene, CDR1 is LGHNA and CDR2 is YNFKEQ. The CDR3 is made up of 15 amino acids. The V gene lost 2 bases and the J gene lost 0 bases, with 8 bases spanning the gap. The CDR3 is CASSQTESSGNTIYF. The CDR3 coding sequence is TGTGCCAGCAGCCAAACGGAGAGCTCTGGAAACACCATATATTTT.

The chain joins TRBV7-9 to TRBJ2-3, with 9 nucleotides matching TRBD1. CDR3 length: 16 amino acids. With V trimmed by 2 bases and J by 5 bases, 8 bases remained unmatched. Germline lookup yields CDR1 SEHNR and CDR2 FQNEAQ (reference sequence). CDR3 sequence: CASSLRGQGAVDTQYF. The CDR3 nucleotides read TGTGCCAGCAGCTTACGGGGACAGGGTGCGGTAGATACGCAGTATTTT.